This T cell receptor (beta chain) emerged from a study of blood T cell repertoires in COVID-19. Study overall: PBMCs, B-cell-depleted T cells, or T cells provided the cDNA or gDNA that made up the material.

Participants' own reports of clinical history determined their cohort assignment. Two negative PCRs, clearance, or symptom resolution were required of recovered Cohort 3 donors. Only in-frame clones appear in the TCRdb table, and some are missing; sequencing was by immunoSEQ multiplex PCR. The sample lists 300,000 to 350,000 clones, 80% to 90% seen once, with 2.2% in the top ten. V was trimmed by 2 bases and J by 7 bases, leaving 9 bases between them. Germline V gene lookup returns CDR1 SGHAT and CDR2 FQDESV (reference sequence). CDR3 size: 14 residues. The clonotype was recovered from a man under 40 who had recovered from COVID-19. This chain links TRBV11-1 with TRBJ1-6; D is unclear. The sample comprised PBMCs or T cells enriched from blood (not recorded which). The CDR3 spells CASSLRQQNSPLHF. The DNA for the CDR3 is TGTGCCAGCAGCTTAAGACAACAGAATTCACCCCTCCACTTT.